This T cell receptor (beta chain) was documented in a study of OX40 agonist ivuxolimab in advanced cancers. Study-wide background: Patients received intravenous ivuxolimab every 2 weeks at 0.01 to 10 mg/kg. Dose-escalation patients had hepatocellular carcinoma, melanoma, renal cell or head and neck cancer. Eligibility admitted prior anti-PD-1, anti-PD-L1 or anti-CTLA-4 therapy; about 42% had some.

With V trimmed by 5 bases and J by 7 bases, 9 bases remained unmatched. Germline CDR1 and CDR2: SGHTA and FQGNSA. There are 15 residues in the CDR3. Produced via immunoSEQ multiplex PCR; TCRdb's table is partial and in-frame only. The data show tens of thousands of clones, 89% seen once. The study, taken as a whole, reports: CD8+ T cells (on average) carried more expanded clones than CD4+ T cells.

Notes on this clone: Its antigen is unidentified.

The gene calls are TRBV7-2 and TRBJ2-2; 8 bases fit TRBD2. The sequence was obtained from an adult with an advanced solid tumor such as melanoma, head and neck, liver or kidney cancer. This specimen was CD4+ or CD8+ T cells sorted from blood, taken in a trial of the OX40 agonist ivuxolimab. CDR3 coding DNA: TGTGCCAGCAGCGCTCCGGGACTAGGGGGCGGGGAGCTGTTTTTT. Translation gives CASSAPGLGGGELFF.